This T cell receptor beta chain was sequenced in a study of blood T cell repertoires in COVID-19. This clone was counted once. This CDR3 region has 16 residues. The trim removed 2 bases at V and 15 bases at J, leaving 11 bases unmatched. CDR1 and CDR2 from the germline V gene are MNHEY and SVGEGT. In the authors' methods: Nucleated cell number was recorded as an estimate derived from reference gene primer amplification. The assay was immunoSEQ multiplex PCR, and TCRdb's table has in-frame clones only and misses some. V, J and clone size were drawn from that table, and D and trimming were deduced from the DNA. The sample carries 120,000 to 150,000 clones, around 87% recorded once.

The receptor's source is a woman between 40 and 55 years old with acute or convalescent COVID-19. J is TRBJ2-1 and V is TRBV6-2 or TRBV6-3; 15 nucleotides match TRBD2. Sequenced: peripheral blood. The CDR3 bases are TGTGCCAGCAGTTACCGAACCCTGGGACTAGCGGGGGGTTGGTTCTTC. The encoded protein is CASSYRTLGLAGGWFF.